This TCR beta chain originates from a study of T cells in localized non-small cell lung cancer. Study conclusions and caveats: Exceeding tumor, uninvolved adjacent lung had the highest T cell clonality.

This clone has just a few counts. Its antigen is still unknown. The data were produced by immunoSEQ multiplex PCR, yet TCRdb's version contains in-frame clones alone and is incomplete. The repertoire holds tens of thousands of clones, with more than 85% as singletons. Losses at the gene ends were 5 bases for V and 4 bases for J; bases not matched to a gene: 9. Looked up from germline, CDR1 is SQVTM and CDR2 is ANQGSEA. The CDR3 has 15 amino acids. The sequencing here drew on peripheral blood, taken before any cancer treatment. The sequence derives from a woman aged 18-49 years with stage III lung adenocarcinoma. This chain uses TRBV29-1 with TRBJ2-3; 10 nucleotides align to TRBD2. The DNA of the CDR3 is TGCAGCGTTTACAGCGGGGGGGCCCGGGCAGATACGCAGTATTTT. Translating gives CSVYSGGARADTQYF.